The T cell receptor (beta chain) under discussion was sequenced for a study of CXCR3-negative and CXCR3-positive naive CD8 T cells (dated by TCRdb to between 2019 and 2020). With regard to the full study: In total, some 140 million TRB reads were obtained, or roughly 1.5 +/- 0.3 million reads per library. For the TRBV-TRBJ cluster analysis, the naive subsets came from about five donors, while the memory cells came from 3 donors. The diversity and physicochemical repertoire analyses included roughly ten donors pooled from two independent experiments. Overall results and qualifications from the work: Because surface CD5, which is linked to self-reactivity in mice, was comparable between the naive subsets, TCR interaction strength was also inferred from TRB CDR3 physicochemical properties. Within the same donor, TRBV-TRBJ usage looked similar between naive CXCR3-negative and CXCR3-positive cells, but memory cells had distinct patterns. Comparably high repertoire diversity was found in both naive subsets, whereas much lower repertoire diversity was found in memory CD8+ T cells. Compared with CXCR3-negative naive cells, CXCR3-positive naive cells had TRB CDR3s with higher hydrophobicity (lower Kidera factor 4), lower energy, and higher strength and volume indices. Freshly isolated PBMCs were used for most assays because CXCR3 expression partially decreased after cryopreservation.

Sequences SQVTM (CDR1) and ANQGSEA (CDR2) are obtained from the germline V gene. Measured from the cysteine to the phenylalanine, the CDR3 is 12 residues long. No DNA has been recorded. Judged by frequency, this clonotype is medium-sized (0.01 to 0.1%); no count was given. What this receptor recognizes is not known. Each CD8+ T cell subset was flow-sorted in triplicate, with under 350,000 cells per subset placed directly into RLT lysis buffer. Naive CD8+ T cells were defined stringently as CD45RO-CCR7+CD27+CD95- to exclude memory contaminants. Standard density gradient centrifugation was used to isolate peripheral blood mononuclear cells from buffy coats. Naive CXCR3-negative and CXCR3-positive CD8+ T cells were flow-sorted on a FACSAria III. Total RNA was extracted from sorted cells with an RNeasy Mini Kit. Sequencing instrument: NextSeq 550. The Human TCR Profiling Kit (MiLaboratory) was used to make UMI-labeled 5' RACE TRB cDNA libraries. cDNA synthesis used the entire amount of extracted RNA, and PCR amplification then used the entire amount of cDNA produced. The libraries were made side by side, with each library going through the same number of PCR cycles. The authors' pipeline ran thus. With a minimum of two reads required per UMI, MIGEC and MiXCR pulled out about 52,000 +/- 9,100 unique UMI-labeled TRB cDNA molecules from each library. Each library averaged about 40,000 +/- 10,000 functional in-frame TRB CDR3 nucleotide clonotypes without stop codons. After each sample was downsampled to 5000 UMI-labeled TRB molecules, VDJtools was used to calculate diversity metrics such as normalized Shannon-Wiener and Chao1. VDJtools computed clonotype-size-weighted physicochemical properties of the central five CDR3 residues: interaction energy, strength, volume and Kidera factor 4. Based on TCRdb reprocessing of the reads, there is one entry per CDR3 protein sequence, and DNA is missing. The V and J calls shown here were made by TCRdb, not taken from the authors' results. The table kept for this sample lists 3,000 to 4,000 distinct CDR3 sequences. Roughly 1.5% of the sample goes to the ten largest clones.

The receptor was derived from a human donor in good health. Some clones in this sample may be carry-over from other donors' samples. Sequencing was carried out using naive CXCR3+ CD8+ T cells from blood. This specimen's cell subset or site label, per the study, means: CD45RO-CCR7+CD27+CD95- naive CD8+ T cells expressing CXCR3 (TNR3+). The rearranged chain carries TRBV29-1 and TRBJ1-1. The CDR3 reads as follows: CSVEFSDTEAFF.